The following is a TCR beta chain sequence with its context. In the original processing: Reference gene primers were amplified, and this amplification served to estimate nucleated cell counts. The data were produced by immunoSEQ multiplex PCR, yet TCRdb's version contains in-frame clones alone and is incomplete. V, J and clone size reflect that table, while D and trimming were determined from the DNA. The sample has some 380,000 clones, approximately 77% seen once. The data were taken from a study of blood T cell repertoires in COVID-19. Trimming removed 6 bases at V and 9 bases at J, with 9 bases between. The CDR3 has 11 amino acids.

The chain combines TRBV12-3 or TRBV12-4 with TRBJ2-1; tentatively, D is TRBD2 (6 bases). Sequenced sample: peripheral blood. This receptor was obtained from a human donor with acute or convalescent COVID-19. The donor label of this sample is uncertain. CDR3 coding DNA: TGTGCCAGCAGGTTCGGGGGTGAGCAGTTCTTC. This sequence encodes CASRFGGEQFF.